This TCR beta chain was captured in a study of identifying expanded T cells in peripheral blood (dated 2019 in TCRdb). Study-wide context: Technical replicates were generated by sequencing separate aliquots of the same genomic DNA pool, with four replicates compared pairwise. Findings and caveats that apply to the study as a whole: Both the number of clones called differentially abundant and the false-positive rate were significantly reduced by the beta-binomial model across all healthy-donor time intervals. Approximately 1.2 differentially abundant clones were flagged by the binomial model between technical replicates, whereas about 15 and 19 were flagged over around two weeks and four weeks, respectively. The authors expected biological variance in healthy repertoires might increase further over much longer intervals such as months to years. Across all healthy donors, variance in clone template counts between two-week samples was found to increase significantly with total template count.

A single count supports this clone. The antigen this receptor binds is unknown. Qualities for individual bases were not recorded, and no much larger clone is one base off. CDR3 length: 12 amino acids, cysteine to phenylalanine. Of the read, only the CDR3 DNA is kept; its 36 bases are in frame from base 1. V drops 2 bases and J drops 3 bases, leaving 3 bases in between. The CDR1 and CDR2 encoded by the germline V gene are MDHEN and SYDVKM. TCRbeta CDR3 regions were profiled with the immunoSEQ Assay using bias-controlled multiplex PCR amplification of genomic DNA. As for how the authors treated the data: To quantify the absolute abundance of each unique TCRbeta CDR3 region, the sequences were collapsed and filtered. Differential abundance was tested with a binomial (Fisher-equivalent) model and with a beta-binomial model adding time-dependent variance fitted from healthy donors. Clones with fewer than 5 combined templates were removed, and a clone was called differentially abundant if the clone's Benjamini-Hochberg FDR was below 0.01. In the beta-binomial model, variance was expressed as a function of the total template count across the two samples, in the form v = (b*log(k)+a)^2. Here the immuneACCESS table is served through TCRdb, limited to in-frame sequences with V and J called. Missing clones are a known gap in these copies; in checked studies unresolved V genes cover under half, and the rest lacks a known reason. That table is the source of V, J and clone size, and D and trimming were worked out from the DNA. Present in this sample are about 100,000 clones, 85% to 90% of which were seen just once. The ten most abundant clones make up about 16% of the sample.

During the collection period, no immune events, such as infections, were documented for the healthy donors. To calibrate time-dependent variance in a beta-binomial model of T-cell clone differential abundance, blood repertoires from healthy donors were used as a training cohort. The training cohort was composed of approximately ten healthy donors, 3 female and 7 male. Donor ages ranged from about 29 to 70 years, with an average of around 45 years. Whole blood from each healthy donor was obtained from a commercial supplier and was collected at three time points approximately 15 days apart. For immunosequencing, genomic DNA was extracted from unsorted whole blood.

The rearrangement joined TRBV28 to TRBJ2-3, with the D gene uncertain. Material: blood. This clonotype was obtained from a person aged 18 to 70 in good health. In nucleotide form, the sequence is TGTGCCAGCAGTTTAACTACAGATACGCAGTATTTT. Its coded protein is CASSLTTDTQYF.